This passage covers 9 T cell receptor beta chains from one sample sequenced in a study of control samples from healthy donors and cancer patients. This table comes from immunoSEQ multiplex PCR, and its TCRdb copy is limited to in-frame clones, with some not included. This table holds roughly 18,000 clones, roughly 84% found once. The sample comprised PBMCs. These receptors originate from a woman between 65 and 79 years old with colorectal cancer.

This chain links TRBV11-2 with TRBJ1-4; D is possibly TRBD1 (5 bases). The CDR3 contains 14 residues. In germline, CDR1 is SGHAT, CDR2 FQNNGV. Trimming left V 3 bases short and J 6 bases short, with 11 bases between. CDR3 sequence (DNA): TGTGCCAGCAGCTTGGGGCGGCGGGATGAAAAACTGTTTTTT. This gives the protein CASSLGRRDEKLFF.

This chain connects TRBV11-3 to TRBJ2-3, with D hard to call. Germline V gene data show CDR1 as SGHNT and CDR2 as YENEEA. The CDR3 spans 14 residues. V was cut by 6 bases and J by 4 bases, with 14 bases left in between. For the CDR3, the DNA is TGTGCCAGCAGGGAACGGCATCTCCCAGATACGCAGTATTTT. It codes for CASRERHLPDTQYF.

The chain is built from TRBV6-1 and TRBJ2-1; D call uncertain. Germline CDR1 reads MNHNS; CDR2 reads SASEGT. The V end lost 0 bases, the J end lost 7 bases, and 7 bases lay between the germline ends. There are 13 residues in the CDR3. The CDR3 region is CASSEAWWNEQFF. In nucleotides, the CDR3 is TGTGCCAGCAGTGAAGCGTGGTGGAATGAGCAGTTCTTC.

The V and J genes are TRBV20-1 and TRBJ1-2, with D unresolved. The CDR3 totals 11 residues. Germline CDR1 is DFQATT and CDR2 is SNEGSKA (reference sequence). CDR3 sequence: CRVEGLDGYTF. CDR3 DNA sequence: TGCAGGGTAGAGGGCTTGGATGGCTACACCTTC.

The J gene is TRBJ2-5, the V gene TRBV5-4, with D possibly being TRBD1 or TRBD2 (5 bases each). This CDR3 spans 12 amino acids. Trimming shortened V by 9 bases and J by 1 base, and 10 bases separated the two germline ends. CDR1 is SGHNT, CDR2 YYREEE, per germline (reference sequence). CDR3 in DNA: TGTGCCACCCGGGACGGCCAAGAGACCCAGTACTTC. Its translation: CATRDGQETQYF.

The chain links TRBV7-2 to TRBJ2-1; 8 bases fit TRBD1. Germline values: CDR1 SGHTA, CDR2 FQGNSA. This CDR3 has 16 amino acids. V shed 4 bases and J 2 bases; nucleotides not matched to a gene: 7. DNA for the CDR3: TGTGCCAGCAGCTCCAGGACAGGGAAGGCCTACAATGAGCAGTTCTTC. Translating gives CASSSRTGKAYNEQFF.

The CDR3 DNA sequence: TGTGCCAGTAGTAAACTACTGACAGGCAACACCGGGGAGCTGTTTTTT. Translated, it gives CASSKLLTGNTGELFF. The V and J genes are TRBV19 and TRBJ2-2; D perhaps matches TRBD1 (6 bases). The CDR3 is 16 residues long. CDR1 and CDR2 from the germline V gene are LNHDA and SQIVND (reference sequence). Trimming pared 4 bases from V and 2 bases from J, leaving 14 bases between.

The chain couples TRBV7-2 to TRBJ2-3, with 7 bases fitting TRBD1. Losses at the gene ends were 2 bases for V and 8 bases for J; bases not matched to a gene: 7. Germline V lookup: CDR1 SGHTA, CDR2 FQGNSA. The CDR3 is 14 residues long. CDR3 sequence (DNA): TGTGCCAGCAGCTTACCGAGGGGGCTAGGTACGCAGTATTTT. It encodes CASSLPRGLGTQYF.

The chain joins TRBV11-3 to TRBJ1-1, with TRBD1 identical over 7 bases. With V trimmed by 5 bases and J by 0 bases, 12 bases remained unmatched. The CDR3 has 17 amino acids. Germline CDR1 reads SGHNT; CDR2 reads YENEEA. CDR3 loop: CASSASIFTGVNTEAFF. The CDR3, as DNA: TGTGCCAGCAGCGCCAGCATTTTCACAGGGGTGAACACTGAAGCTTTCTTT.